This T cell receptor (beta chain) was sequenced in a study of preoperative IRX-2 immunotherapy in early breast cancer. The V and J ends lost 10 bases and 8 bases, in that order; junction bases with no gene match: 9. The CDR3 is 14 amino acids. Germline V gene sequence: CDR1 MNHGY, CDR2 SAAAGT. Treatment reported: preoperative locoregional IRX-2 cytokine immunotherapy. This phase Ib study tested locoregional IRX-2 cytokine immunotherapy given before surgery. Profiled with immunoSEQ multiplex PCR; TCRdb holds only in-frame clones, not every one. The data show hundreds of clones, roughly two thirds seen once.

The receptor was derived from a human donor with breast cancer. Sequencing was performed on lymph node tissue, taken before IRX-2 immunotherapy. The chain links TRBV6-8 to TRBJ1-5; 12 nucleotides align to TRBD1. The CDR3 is CAISTGTGGEPQHF. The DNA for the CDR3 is TGTGCCATCAGCACCGGGACAGGGGGCGAGCCCCAGCATTTT.